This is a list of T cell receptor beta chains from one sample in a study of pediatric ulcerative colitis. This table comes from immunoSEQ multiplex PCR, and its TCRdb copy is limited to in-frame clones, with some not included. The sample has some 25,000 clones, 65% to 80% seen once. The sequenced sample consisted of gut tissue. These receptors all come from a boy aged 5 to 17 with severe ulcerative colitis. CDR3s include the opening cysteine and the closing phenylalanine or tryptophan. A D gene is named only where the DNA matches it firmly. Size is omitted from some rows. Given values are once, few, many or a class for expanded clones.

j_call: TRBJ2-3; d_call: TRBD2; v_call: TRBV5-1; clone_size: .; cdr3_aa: CASSLAAGLAADTQYF; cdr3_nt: TGCGCCAGCAGCTTGGCCGCGGGACTAGCGGCAGATACGCAGTATTTT
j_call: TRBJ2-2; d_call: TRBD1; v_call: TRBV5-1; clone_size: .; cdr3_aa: CASIQGENTGELFF; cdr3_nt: TGCGCCAGCATTCAGGGGGAAAACACCGGGGAGCTGTTTTTT
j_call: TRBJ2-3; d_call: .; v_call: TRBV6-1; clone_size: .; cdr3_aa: CASSVRGPTDTQYF; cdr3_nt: TGTGCCAGCAGCGTAAGAGGACCCACAGATACGCAGTATTTT
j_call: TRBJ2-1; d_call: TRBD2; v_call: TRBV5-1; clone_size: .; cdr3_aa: CASIPGGSENEQFF; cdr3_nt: TGCGCCAGCATCCCGGGCGGGAGTGAAAATGAGCAGTTCTTC
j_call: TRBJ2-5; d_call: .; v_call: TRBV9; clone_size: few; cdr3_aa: CASSVETTQETQYF; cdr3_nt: TGTGCCAGCAGCGTAGAAACCACCCAAGAGACCCAGTACTTC
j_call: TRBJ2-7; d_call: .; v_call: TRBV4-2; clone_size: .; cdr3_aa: CASSHRAIRSYEQYF; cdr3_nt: TGTGCCAGCAGCCACAGGGCTATTCGCTCCTACGAGCAGTACTTC
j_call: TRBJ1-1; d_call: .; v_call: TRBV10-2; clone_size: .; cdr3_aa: CASSEAGGQGMNTEAFF; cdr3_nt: TGCGCCAGCAGTGAAGCGGGGGGGCAAGGGATGAACACTGAAGCTTTCTTT
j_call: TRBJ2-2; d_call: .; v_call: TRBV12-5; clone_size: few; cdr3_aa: CASGNPRADSPGELFF; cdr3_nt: TGTGCTAGTGGCAACCCCCGGGCAGATAGTCCCGGGGAGCTGTTTTTT
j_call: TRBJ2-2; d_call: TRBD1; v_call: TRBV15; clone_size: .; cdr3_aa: CATRARQGSGELFF; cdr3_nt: TGTGCCACGCGAGCTAGACAGGGATCCGGGGAGCTGTTTTTT
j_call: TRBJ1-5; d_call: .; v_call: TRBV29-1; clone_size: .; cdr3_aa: CSVLDGNQPQHF; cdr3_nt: TGCAGCGTTCTGGACGGGAACCAGCCCCAGCATTTT
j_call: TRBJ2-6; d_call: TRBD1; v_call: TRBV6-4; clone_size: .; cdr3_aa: CATGTGGSGANVLTF; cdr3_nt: TGTGCCACCGGGACAGGGGGCTCTGGGGCCAACGTCCTGACTTTC
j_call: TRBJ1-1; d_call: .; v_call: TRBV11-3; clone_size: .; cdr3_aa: CASSLDGRERKNTEAFF; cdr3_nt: TGTGCCAGCAGCTTAGACGGCAGGGAGAGAAAGAACACTGAAGCTTTCTTT
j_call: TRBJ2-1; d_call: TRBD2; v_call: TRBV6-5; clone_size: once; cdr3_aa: CASSPFSGRGDEQFF; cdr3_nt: TGTGCCAGCAGCCCGTTTAGCGGGAGAGGGGATGAGCAGTTCTTC
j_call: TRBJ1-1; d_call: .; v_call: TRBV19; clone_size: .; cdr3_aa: CASSMTGLSNTEAFF; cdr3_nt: TGTGCCAGTAGTATGACAGGACTCAGTAACACTGAAGCTTTCTTT
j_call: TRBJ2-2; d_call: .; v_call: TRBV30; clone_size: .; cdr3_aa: CASTFWGRYTGELFF; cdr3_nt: TGTGCCTCCACTTTTTGGGGGCGGTATACCGGGGAGCTGTTTTTT
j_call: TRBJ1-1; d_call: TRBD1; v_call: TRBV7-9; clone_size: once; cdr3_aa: CASSPGQVGSEAFF; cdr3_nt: TGTGCCAGCAGCCCGGGACAGGTGGGCTCTGAAGCTTTCTTT
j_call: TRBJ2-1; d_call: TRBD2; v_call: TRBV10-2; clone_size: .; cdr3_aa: CASKGGSSYNEQFF; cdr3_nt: TGCGCCAGCAAAGGCGGGAGTTCCTACAATGAGCAGTTCTTC
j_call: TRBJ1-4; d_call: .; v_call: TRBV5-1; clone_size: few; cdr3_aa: CASSLDSRAEKLFF; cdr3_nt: TGCGCCAGCAGCTTGGACAGCCGGGCGGAAAAACTGTTTTTT
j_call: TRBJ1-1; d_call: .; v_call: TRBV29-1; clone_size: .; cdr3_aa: CSVEGLNTEAFF; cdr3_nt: TGCAGCGTTGAGGGTTTGAACACTGAAGCTTTCTTT
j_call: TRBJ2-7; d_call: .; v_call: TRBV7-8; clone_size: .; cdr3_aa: CASSLALAREQYF; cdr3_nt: TGTGCCAGCAGCTTAGCGCTAGCGCGGGAGCAGTACTTC
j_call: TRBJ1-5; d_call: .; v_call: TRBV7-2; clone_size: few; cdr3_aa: CASSLEGLNQPQHF; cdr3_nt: TGTGCCAGCAGCTTAGAGGGTCTCAATCAGCCCCAGCATTTT
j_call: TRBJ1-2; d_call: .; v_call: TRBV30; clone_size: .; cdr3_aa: CAWSSGSYTF; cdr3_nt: TGTGCCTGGAGCTCGGGGAGCTACACCTTC
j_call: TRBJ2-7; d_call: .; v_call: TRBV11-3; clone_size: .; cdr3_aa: CASSPRGQTSYEQYF; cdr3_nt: TGTGCCAGCAGCCCCCGAGGACAGACTTCCTACGAGCAGTACTTC
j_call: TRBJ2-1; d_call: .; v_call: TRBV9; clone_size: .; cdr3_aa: CASSKTTRDGEQFF; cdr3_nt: TGTGCCAGCAGCAAAACAACCCGGGACGGTGAGCAGTTCTTC
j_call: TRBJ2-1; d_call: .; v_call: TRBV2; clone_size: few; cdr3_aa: CASSGGSSYNEQFF; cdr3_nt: TGTGCCAGCAGCGGGGGAAGCTCCTACAATGAGCAGTTCTTC
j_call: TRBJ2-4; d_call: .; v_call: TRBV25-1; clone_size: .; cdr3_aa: CASSDGAWAKNIQYF; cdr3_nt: TGTGCCAGCAGTGACGGGGCCTGGGCCAAAAACATTCAGTACTTC
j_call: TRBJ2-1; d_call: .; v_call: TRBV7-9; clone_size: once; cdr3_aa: CASSPALGNEQFF; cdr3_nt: TGTGCCAGCAGCCCGGCCCTGGGGAATGAGCAGTTCTTC
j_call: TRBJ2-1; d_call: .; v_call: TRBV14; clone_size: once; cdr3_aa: CASSQERGEQFF; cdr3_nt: TGTGCCAGCAGCCAAGAGCGAGGTGAGCAGTTCTTC
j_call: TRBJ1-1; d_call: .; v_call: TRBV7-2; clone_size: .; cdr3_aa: CASSFSSANTEAFF; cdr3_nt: TGTGCCAGCAGCTTTTCCTCAGCGAACACTGAAGCTTTCTTT
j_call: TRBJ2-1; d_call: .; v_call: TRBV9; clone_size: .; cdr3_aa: CASSRASGGYNEQFF; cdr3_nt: TGTGCCAGCAGCCGTGCAAGTGGAGGCTACAATGAGCAGTTCTTC
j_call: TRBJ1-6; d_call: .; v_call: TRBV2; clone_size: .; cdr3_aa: CASSQGNSPLHF; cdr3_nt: TGTGCCAGCAGTCAGGGGAATTCACCCCTCCACTTT
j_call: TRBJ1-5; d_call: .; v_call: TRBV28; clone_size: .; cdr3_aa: CASSLSLGLGSQDQPQHF; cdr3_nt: TGTGCCAGCAGTTTATCACTGGGTCTAGGCTCCCAGGATCAGCCCCAGCATTTT
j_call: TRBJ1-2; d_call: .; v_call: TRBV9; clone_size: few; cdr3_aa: CASSAGSSNYGYTF; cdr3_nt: TGTGCCAGCAGCGCCGGCAGTTCTAACTATGGCTACACCTTC
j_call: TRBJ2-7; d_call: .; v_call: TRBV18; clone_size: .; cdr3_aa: CASSPGHSYEQYF; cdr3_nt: TGTGCCAGCTCACCGGGACACTCCTACGAGCAGTACTTC
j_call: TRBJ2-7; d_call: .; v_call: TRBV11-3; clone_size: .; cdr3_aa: CASSLGGVAYEQYF; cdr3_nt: TGTGCCAGCAGCTTAGGGGGGGTCGCGTACGAGCAGTACTTC
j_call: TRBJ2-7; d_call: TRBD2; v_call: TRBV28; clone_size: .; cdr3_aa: CASSFMTSGIYEQYF; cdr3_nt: TGTGCCAGCAGTTTTATGACTAGCGGGATTTACGAGCAGTACTTC
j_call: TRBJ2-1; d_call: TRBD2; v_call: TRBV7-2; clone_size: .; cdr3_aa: CASSPVLAGDWNEQFF; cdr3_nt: TGTGCCAGCAGCCCAGTACTAGCGGGAGATTGGAATGAGCAGTTCTTC
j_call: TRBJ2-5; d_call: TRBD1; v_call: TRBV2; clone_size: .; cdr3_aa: CASKQGAKETQYF; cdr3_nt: TGTGCCAGCAAGCAGGGGGCTAAAGAGACCCAGTACTTC
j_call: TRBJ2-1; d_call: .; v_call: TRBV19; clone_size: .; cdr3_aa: CASSIGGTTYNEQFF; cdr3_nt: TGTGCCAGTAGTATAGGCGGGACCACATACAATGAGCAGTTCTTC
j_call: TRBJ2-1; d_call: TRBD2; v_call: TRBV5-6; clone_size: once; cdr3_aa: CASSLGPAGGFNEQFF; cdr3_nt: TGTGCCAGCAGCTTGGGACCAGCGGGAGGGTTCAATGAGCAGTTCTTC
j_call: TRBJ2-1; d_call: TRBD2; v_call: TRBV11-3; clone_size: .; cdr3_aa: CASSPPLADSYNEQFF; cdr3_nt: TGTGCCAGCAGCCCCCCCCTAGCGGACTCCTACAATGAGCAGTTCTTC
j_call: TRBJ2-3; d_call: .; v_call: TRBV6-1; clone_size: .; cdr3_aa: CASSGAPIEADTQYF; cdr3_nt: TGTGCCAGCAGTGGGGCCCCGATAGAGGCAGATACGCAGTATTTT
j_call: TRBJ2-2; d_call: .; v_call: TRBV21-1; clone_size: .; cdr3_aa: CASSRRAGGPKTGELFF; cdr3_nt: TGTGCCAGCAGCCGCCGCGCGGGAGGGCCAAAAACCGGGGAGCTGTTTTTT
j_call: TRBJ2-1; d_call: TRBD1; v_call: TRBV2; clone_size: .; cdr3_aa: CASRTGTGFYNEQFF; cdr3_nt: TGTGCCAGCAGGACCGGGACAGGGTTCTACAATGAGCAGTTCTTC
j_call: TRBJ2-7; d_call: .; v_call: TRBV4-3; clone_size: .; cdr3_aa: CASSLSSGQPYEQYF; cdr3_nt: TGCGCCAGCAGCCTCTCCTCCGGACAGCCCTACGAGCAGTACTTC
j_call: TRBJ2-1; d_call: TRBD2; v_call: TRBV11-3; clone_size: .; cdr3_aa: CASSSWVIKREDPHEQFF; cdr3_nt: TGTGCCAGCAGCTCATGGGTTATTAAGCGGGAGGACCCACATGAGCAGTTCTTC
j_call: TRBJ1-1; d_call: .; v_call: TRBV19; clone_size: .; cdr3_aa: CASSTLPGTVNTEAFF; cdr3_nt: TGTGCCAGTAGTACTCTTCCGGGGACCGTTAACACTGAAGCTTTCTTT
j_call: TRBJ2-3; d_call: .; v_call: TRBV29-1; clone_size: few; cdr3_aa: CSVEGLDTQYF; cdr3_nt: TGCAGCGTTGAAGGACTAGATACGCAGTATTTT
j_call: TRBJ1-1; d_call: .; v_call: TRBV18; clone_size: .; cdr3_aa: CASSLSSLALNTEAFF; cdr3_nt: TGTGCCAGCTCCCTCAGTTCGTTGGCTTTGAACACTGAAGCTTTCTTT
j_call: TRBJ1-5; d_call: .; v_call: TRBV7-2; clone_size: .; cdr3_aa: CASSLDFPGQPQHF; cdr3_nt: TGTGCCAGCAGCTTAGATTTCCCGGGGCAGCCCCAGCATTTT
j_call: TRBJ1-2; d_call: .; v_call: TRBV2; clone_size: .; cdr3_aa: CASRALEYGYTF; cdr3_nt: TGTGCCAGCAGGGCTCTTGAGTATGGCTACACCTTC
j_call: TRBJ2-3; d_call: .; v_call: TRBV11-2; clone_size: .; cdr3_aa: CASSLESTRTDTQYF; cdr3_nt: TGTGCCAGCAGCTTAGAGAGTACTCGCACAGATACGCAGTATTTT
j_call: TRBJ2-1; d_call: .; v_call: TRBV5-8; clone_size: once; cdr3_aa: CASSFLRGTSYNEQFF; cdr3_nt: TGTGCCAGCAGCTTCCTAAGGGGGACCTCCTACAATGAGCAGTTCTTC
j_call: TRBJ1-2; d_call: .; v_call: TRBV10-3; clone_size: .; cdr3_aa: CAISVSGANYGYTF; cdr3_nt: TGTGCCATCAGTGTGTCTGGGGCTAACTATGGCTACACCTTC